The 28 T cell receptor beta chains in this list originate from one sample, sequenced in a study of cytomegalovirus exposure and HLA in healthy donors. The primer mix had 60 Vbeta and 13 Jbeta primers. Assay: immunoSEQ multiplex PCR; the TCRdb copy retains only in-frame clones and omits some. The data contain a few hundred thousand clones, around 90% of them seen just once; the ten biggest clones take up 2% to 3%. Sequenced sample: PBMCs. The receptors shown here come from a woman aged 18-30 years in good health and CMV-seronegative.

The chain couples TRBV10-1 to TRBJ1-3; no reliable D call. Germline lookup yields CDR1 WNHNN and CDR2 SYGVQD (reference sequence). V lost 3 bases, J lost 0 bases, and 9 bases lay in between. The length of the CDR3 is 15 residues. CDR3 in DNA: TGCGCCAGCAGTGATGCCGCAGGCTCTGGAAACACCATATATTTT. Residues: CASSDAAGSGNTIYF.

The chain couples TRBV23-1 to TRBJ2-2; the D gene is possibly TRBD1 (7 bases). TRBV23-1 belongs to the ORF category, with a function that is uncertain. The ends were cut back, 4 bases at V and 5 bases at J, with 14 bases in the middle. CDR3 length: 15 residues. DNA of the CDR3: TGCGCCAGCAGTCCCGCACCAGGGGGGACCGGGGAGCTGTTTTTT. It yields the protein CASSPAPGGTGELFF.

The genes are TRBV6-5 and TRBJ2-7; 9 bases are a match to TRBD1. Per germline, CDR1 MNHEY and CDR2 SVGAGI. The CDR3 runs to 14 residues. The trim removed 7 bases at V and 4 bases at J, leaving 8 bases unmatched. The DNA for the CDR3 is TGTGCCAGCACCCGGGACAGGGATAGATACGAGCAGTACTTC. Its protein is CASTRDRDRYEQYF.

This chain connects TRBV5-4 to TRBJ2-7; 11 bases align to TRBD2. From germline, CDR1 is SGHNT and CDR2 YYREEE (reference sequence). There are 16 residues in the CDR3. The V and J ends lost 4 bases and 2 bases, in that order; junction bases with no gene match: 8. The CDR3, as DNA: TGTGCCAGCAGCCCGGGACTAGCGGTCCCTACCTACGAGCAGTACTTC. This codes for CASSPGLAVPTYEQYF.

The chain employs TRBV7-6 and TRBJ2-3, with TRBD2 identical over 7 bases. J gave up 1 base and V 2 bases, and 6 bases lay outside the gene matches. The CDR3 consists of 16 residues. CDR1 and CDR2 from the germline V gene are SGHVS and FNYEAQ. The CDR3 DNA is TGTGCCAGCAGCTTAAGTGGCGGGGGTGGCACAGATACGCAGTATTTT. This encodes CASSLSGGGGTDTQYF.

The CDR3 DNA sequence: TGTGCCATCAGTGCTAGCGGGGGCTCCTACGAGCAGTACTTC. This sequence encodes CAISASGGSYEQYF. This chain uses TRBV10-3 with TRBJ2-7; 10 nucleotides align to TRBD2. This CDR3 spans 14 amino acids. The V gene end was trimmed by 4 bases and the J gene end by 0 bases; junction bases not matched to a gene: 0. In germline, CDR1 is ENHRY, CDR2 SYGVKD.

This chain links TRBV9 with TRBJ1-1, with TRBD1 matching 10 bases. This CDR3 contains 15 residues. Germline V gene lookup returns CDR1 SGDLS and CDR2 YYNGEE. The V and J ends lost 4 bases and 4 bases, in that order; junction bases with no gene match: 7. The chain's CDR3 is CASSHPDRGATEAFF. The CDR3 DNA is TGTGCCAGCAGCCATCCGGACAGGGGGGCCACTGAAGCTTTCTTT.

The gene calls are TRBV7-8 and TRBJ2-7, with TRBD1 matching over 12 bases. The CDR3 consists of 13 residues. CDR1 and CDR2 from the germline V gene are SGHVS and FQNEAQ. The V segment lost 2 bases and the J segment 13 bases; nucleotides outside the gene matches: 6. This CDR3 is CASSLPGQGALYF. The CDR3 nucleotides are TGTGCCAGCAGCTTACCGGGACAGGGGGCTTTATACTTC.

The chain is built from TRBV27 and TRBJ1-1, with D maybe TRBD1 (5 bases). The CDR3 is 13 amino acids. Germline V gene sequence: CDR1 MNHEY, CDR2 SMNVEV (reference sequence). V gave up 8 bases and J gave up 4 bases, with 14 bases separating them. The CDR3 bases are TGTGCCAGCGGACATGATGACTCCACTGAAGCTTTCTTT. Translation: CASGHDDSTEAFF.

The V call is TRBV5-1, the J call TRBJ2-7; the D is unclear. In germline, CDR1 is SGHRS, CDR2 YFSETQ. The CDR3 has 14 residues. V gave up 0 bases and J gave up 4 bases, with 11 bases separating them. CDR3 amino acids: CASSLGRNTYEQYF. CDR3 bases: TGCGCCAGCAGCTTGGGCAGAAATACGTACGAGCAGTACTTC.

This sequence joins TRBV6-1 and TRBJ2-7; D might be TRBD2 (6 bases). Germline loops: CDR1 MNHNS, CDR2 SASEGT. CDR3 length: 12 amino acids. V was shortened by 10 bases and J by 3 bases, with 13 bases between the two germline ends. CDR3 bases: TGTGCCATCTGGGACGGGGGCTACGAGCAGTACTTC. Translation gives CAIWDGGYEQYF.

This chain connects TRBV5-1 to TRBJ1-1; tentative D call: TRBD1 (6 bases). The CDR3 has 14 amino acids. CDR1 is SGHRS and CDR2 is YFSETQ in the germline V gene. Between the trimmed V and J ends, which lost 4 bases and 1 base, there was a span of 11 bases. In DNA form, the CDR3 reads TGCGCCAGCAGCCCGGACAGTTCGAACACTGAAGCTTTCTTT. Protein product: CASSPDSSNTEAFF.

The J gene is TRBJ2-2, the V gene TRBV30; TRBD1 is a possible D gene (5 bases). Germline V gene lookup returns CDR1 GTSNPN and CDR2 SVGIG (reference sequence). The CDR3 sequence is 11 residues long. Trimming shortened V by 6 bases and J by 5 bases, and 7 bases separated the two germline ends. The CDR3 nucleotides are TGTGCCTGCTCAGGGACCGGGGAGCTGTTTTTT. This translates into CACSGTGELFF. Variable domain in full (rest from reference TRBV30 and TRBJ2-2): SQTIHQWPATLVQPVGSPLSLECTVEGTSNPNLYWYRQAAGRGLQLLFYSVGIGQISSEVPQNLSASRPQDRQFILSSKKLLLSDSGFYLCACSGTGELFFGEGSRLTVL.

The V and J genes are TRBV11-2 and TRBJ1-6, with TRBD1 as a possible D gene (5 bases). CDR1 SGHAT and CDR2 FQNNGV come from the germline V gene. V gave up 6 bases and J gave up 4 bases, with 7 bases separating them. The CDR3 has 13 residues. As DNA, the CDR3 is TGTGCCAGCAGGGGGGGTTATAATTCACCCCTCCACTTT. Translation: CASRGGYNSPLHF.

The gene calls are TRBV27 and TRBJ2-1; the match to TRBD2 covers 9 bases. CDR3 length: 15 amino acids. V was clipped by 5 bases and J by 10 bases; unmatched bases: 12. Germline-derived CDR1 and CDR2 are MNHEY and SMNVEV (reference sequence). The CDR3 region is CASSPLAGDPREQFF. CDR3 nucleotides: TGTGCCAGCAGTCCCTTAGCGGGGGATCCCCGGGAGCAGTTCTTC.

The chain recombines TRBV19 with TRBJ1-2; 7 bases map to TRBD1. Germline V CDR1 and CDR2: LNHDA, SQIVND (reference sequence). With 7 bases clipped from V and 4 bases from J, the junction kept 9 bases outside the gene matches. This CDR3 contains 14 residues. The CDR3 DNA reads TGTGCCAGTAAGACCGTGGGACAGAGCTATGGCTACACCTTC. Protein: CASKTVGQSYGYTF. The entire variable domain, with the rest obtained from reference TRBV19 and TRBJ1-2, is as follows: DGGITQSPKYLFRKEGQNVTLSCEQNLNHDAMYWYRQDPGQGLRLIYYSQIVNDFQKGDIAEGYSVSREKKESFPLTVTSAQKNPTAFYLCASKTVGQSYGYTFGSGTRLTVV.

A remark on this clone: An end of the junction differs from the germline gene, which may be a read error. The chain is built from TRBV7-9 and TRBJ1-2; D remains unclear. The germline V gene encodes CDR1 SEHNR and CDR2 FQNEAQ (reference sequence). The CDR3 runs to 11 residues. CDR3: CSSSLLDSYTF. The CDR3 DNA follows: TGTTCCAGCAGCTTACTTGACTCCTACACCTTC.

This sequence joins TRBV13 and TRBJ2-2; D uncertain. Germline CDR1 reads PRHDT; CDR2 reads FYEKMQ (reference sequence). The CDR3 has 16 residues. Trimming took off 3 bases at V and 0 bases at J, with 11 bases between the two ends. As DNA, the CDR3 is TGTGCCAGCAGCTTTCCGACTCCTGCGAACACCGGGGAGCTGTTTTTT. Translated, it gives CASSFPTPANTGELFF. Together with reference TRBV13 and TRBJ2-2, the CDR3 gives the full variable domain: AAGVIQSPRHLIKEKRETATLKCYPIPRHDTVYWYQQGPGQDPQFLISFYEKMQSDKGSIPDRFSAQQFSDYHSELNMSSLELGDSALYFCASSFPTPANTGELFFGEGSRLTVL.

The genes are TRBV5-6 and TRBJ2-1; possible D gene TRBD1, 5 bases. Germline V gene lookup returns CDR1 SGHDT and CDR2 YYEEEE. Deletions cut 0 bases from V and 5 bases from J, with 9 bases between. The CDR3 contains 14 residues. The CDR3 protein is CASSLVGANNEQFF. The DNA of the CDR3 is TGTGCCAGCAGCTTGGTTGGGGCCAACAATGAGCAGTTCTTC.

The V and J genes are TRBV4-1 and TRBJ1-4; 7 bases align to TRBD1. The J segment lost 0 bases and the V segment lost 4 bases, leaving 5 bases of the junction unmatched. Germline V gene lookup returns CDR1 MGHRA and CDR2 YSYEKL. This CDR3 spans 16 amino acids. The CDR3 DNA sequence: TGCGCCAGCAGCCTGACAGGGACAACAACTAATGAAAAACTGTTTTTT. Translating gives CASSLTGTTTNEKLFF.

The rearrangement links TRBV5-1 to TRBJ2-2; the match to TRBD2 covers 12 bases. Germline-derived CDR1 and CDR2 are SGHRS and YFSETQ. The CDR3 runs to 22 residues. The ends lost 4 bases at V and 4 bases at J; junction bases unmatched: 23. The CDR3 DNA follows: TGCGCCAGCAGCCGACAACTAGCGGGGGGCACCTCCCGGGACTATGCCACCGGGGAGCTGTTTTTT. Its translation is CASSRQLAGGTSRDYATGELFF.

This chain uses TRBV2 with TRBJ1-4; D gene ambiguous. The CDR3 covers 14 residues. Germline CDR1 SNHLY, CDR2 FYNNEI. V was cut by 1 base and J by 14 bases, with 17 bases left in between. CDR3 bases: TGTGCCAGCAGTGAAGAGCACCGATCATCTTTGCTGTTTTTT. Translated, it gives CASSEEHRSSLLFF.

The J gene is TRBJ1-1, the V gene TRBV11-2; D gene unclear. The V end was cut by 1 base, the J end by 7 bases, with 10 bases between. This CDR3 contains 13 residues. Germline-derived CDR1 and CDR2 are SGHAT and FQNNGV. CDR3 sequence reads: CASSLGGLGEAFF. DNA for the CDR3: TGTGCCAGCAGCTTAGGAGGGTTGGGTGAAGCTTTCTTT.

The chain joins TRBV6-6 to TRBJ1-1, with 12 nucleotides matching TRBD1. Trimming cost V 4 bases and J 4 bases; bases outside gene matches: 7. The CDR3 length is 16 residues. Germline CDR1 reads MNHNY; CDR2 reads SVGAGI (reference sequence). The CDR3 DNA reads as TGTGCCAGCAGTTCACCGGGACAGGGGGCGGGCACTGAAGCTTTCTTT. Residues: CASSSPGQGAGTEAFF.

Only one count was recorded for this clone. The chain couples TRBV18 to TRBJ2-5; no clear D gene. CDR3 length equals 13 residues. Germline loops: CDR1 KGHSH, CDR2 LQKENI. The germline V and J ends were trimmed by 3 bases and 2 bases, with 7 bases remaining between them. Here the CDR3 reads CASSPPQQETQYF. CDR3 sequence (DNA): TGTGCCAGCTCACCTCCACAGCAAGAGACCCAGTACTTC.

The chain has TRBV2 and TRBJ2-2; 8 bases fit TRBD1. V shed 7 bases, J shed 0 bases, and the junction held 7 bases outside the gene matches. Germline V CDR1 and CDR2: SNHLY, FYNNEI. CDR3 length equals 16 residues. In nucleotides, the CDR3 is TGTGCCAGCAATCAGGACAGGGCGACGAACACCGGGGAGCTGTTTTTT. Its protein product is CASNQDRATNTGELFF.

The chain joins TRBV10-2 to TRBJ1-1, with D possibly TRBD1 on 6 matching bases. This CDR3 is 14 amino acids long. The V end was cut by 9 bases, the J end by 0 bases, with 14 bases between. The V gene's germline CDR1 is WSHSY and CDR2 SAAADI. CDR3 sequence (DNA): TGCGCCAGTCAAATCAGGGGACTGAACACTGAAGCTTTCTTT. Its translation is CASQIRGLNTEAFF.

The chain recombines TRBV6-6 with TRBJ2-7, with a weak D call TRBD1 (5 bases). The CDR3 length is 14 residues. The V end lost 7 bases, the J end lost 0 bases, and 13 bases lay between the germline ends. Germline CDR1 is MNHNY and CDR2 is SVGAGI (reference sequence). The CDR3 region is CASTSQGSSYEQYF. In DNA, the CDR3 is TGTGCCAGCACGTCGCAGGGAAGCTCCTACGAGCAGTACTTC.